What follows is one T cell receptor beta chain and its context. Antigen: not known. Total RNA, at least 6 micrograms per sample, came from PBMCs. The data belong to a study of blood T cells in healthy people across ages. Regarding the study as a whole: Greater diversity and more naive CD4+ cells were seen in long-lived donors than in aged donors.

CDR1 and CDR2 (germline): SGHVS, FQNEAQ. Trimming shortened V by 5 bases and J by 11 bases, and 27 bases separated the two germline ends. This CDR3 has 16 amino acids. Using a J-beta primer mix together with a sample-barcoded 5' primer, a second PCR was run for roughly 7 to 12 cycles. Each TCR beta cDNA got a 12-nucleotide random molecular identifier. TCRdb called the 5' RACE reads again in MiXCR, with one record for every CDR3 protein. The sample records 700,000 to 1,000,000 distinct CDR3 sequences, under 45% being singletons. This clonotype originated in a man between 60 and 75 years old in good health. Sequenced sample: blood. The chain carries TRBV7-8 and TRBJ2-5; the D gene is possibly TRBD2 (7 bases). CDR3 sequence reads: CASSPTVAGASREQYF. Written as DNA, the CDR3 is TGTGCCAGCAGCCCCACTGTTGCGGGGGCCTCTCGGGAGCAGTACTTC.